Ten or more counts support the clone carrying this TCR beta chain. Antigen: not known. Then a second PCR, running about 6 to 11 cycles, was carried out with a sample-barcoded 5' primer and a J-beta primer mix. The yield of each sample was at least 3 million CDR3-containing paired-end reads. TCRdb called the 5' RACE reads again in MiXCR, with one record for every CDR3 protein. The data hold some 760,000 distinct CDR3 sequences, with approximately 25% observed a single time. This sample is part of a study of blood T cells in healthy people across ages. Findings and caveats of the study: Among long-lived donors, naive CD4+ cells were more numerous and diversity higher than in aged donors.

These data were also filed under a second study, of T cells of mothers and their children. That paper adds: Samples were provided by three healthy Caucasian mothers and their six children.

Sequenced: blood. The sequence was obtained from a boy aged 10-17 years in good health.

The CDR3 here is CSVETETQYF. The CDR3 coding sequence is TGCAGCGTTGAAACGGAGACCCAGTACTTC. V and J are TRBV29-1 and TRBJ2-5; D gene uncertain. This CDR3 contains 10 residues. CDR1 is SQVTM, CDR2 ANQGSEA, per germline. Deletions cut 2 bases from V and 5 bases from J, with 3 bases between.